The present T cell receptor beta chain was sequenced within a study of T-cell reconstitution after alpha-beta-depleted transplantation in children. Library preparation (for TCRbeta) was performed with unique molecular identifiers. TCRdb passed the PCR reads through MiXCR, listing each CDR3 protein once. The sample yields about 500,000 distinct CDR3 sequences, around a third seen once. CDR1 is MDHEN, CDR2 SYDVKM, per germline. The V gene end was trimmed by 6 bases and the J gene end by 1 base; junction bases not matched to a gene: 4. This CDR3 contains 14 residues. The V and J genes are TRBV28 and TRBJ2-5; 8 nucleotides agree with TRBD2. The sequencing here drew on PBMCs from the stem cell graft donor, taken from the stem cell graft. This TCR was sampled from a human donor who donated a stem cell graft to a child with aplastic anemia. The chain's CDR3 is CASRSGGFQETQYF. As DNA, the CDR3 is TGTGCCAGCAGATCGGGGGGGTTCCAAGAGACCCAGTACTTC.